This T cell receptor (beta chain) was found in a study of cytomegalovirus exposure and HLA in healthy donors (dated by TCRdb to 2017 to 2019). Some background on the complete study: According to an earlier analysis of 550 to 700 of the donors, 150 million to 200 million T cells yielded 100 million or so unique TCR beta sequences and 276 Gb of sequence data. In a later genetic analysis, genome-wide SNP genotypes for about three fifths of the 666 donors were used, and that subset was treated as a discovery cohort. The study was designed to test whether signatures of past pathogen exposure could be identified by cataloging public T cell receptors. In addition to the first cohort of approximately 670 subjects, a separate validation cohort of around 110 different subjects was used. The T cell repertoires of around 670 subjects were profiled by immunosequencing and related to cytomegalovirus serostatus. HLA typing included class I and class II loci at four-digit resolution. The study combined high-throughput TCR immunosequencing, statistical association of individual TCRs with disease status, and machine learning to predict cytomegalovirus infection status. The later analysis used no new phenotypic data to find candidate immune exposures, relying instead on TCR beta sequences and their occurrence across donors. Five DR-DQ haplotypes were handled as single units for association and clustering, since linkage in the cohort was strong. The number of typed donors differed by locus: about 629-640 for A, B, C, DRB1 and DQB1; roughly 510 for DQA1; around 610 for DPA1; and around 450 for DPB1. Among 300 to 500 genotyped donors of the cohort, an average of approximately 240,000 unique TCR beta nucleotide sequences was sequenced per donor, of which approximately 18% were non-productive. Every repertoire in the discovery cohort had been generated on one and the same sequencing platform. An early release covering over 500 HLA-typed donors comprised approximately 290 gigabases of sequencing data and around 80 million unique TCR sequences. Among the roughly 400 genotyped donors, approximately 81% belonged to the genetic ancestry cluster associated with self-reported Caucasian donors. A later analysis re-examined previously published TCR beta repertoires from around 670 donors and added high-resolution HLA genotyping to investigate patterns of TCR occurrence. In an earlier analysis of 500 to 650 of the donors, high-throughput TCR beta sequencing was used to judge whether each TCR beta V gene segment behaved as functional or pseudogenic. Donor age, sex, ethnicity and CMV serostatus were collected together with the repertoire data. Here is what the overall study found, with its caveats: According to a later analysis, TCR association rates differed among HLA loci, with DRB1 alleles showing the most associated TCRs and HLA-C alleles showing the fewest. The only immune exposure information available for the cohort was CMV serostatus. Because counts were too low, seventeen rarely observed V segments, including chromosome 9 orphons, were excluded from the earlier analysis of 587 of the donors. A total of 150 to 200 TCR beta chains were listed by the study as associated with cytomegalovirus. According to a later analysis, most CMV-associated TCR beta chains appeared to be HLA-restricted, and the HLA associations seemed to be driven largely by CMV exposure. A few of the identified cytomegalovirus-associated TCR beta chains were confirmed in vitro to be specific for cytomegalovirus antigens. The authors suggested that the approach could potentially be generalized to other disease states and immunological phenotypes. In this cohort, only TCR beta chains were sequenced, and detectable features were limited by the absence of alpha or paired-chain data. Specific HLA alleles were associated with 18,000 or so TCR beta sequences at a false discovery rate of 0.05 in a later analysis. In a later genetic analysis, a missense DCLRE1C variant was associated with V-gene and J-gene trimming of TCR beta chains, and the association was replicated in an independent cohort. According to a later analysis, parvovirus B19, influenza, CMV and Epstein-Barr virus appeared linked to several top co-occurrence clusters. The classifier was reported to diagnose cytomegalovirus status with high specificity and sensitivity in both the original cohort and the validation cohort. Compared with the 666-donor mean, donors in an Asian-associated ancestry cluster had fewer N-insertions in productive TCRs, according to a later genetic analysis. Most TCR sequences were observed very rarely across donors, whereas some public TCRs were present in many individuals. In an earlier analysis of a few hundred of the donors, most TCR beta V segments were observed in productive rearrangements about 90% or about 30% of the time, broadly matching IMGT annotations. Because HLA typing was missing for some donors at each locus, association tests included only the typed subset. A cluster of highly shared sequence variants was judged likely to be a technical artifact of the sequencing pipeline. Correlated functional status among segregating V segments might be attributable to linkage disequilibrium, but an unknown experimental factor could not be ruled out. Roughly uniform sequencing depth across donors was assumed in presence/absence analyses, although this assumption may not hold. A further reported finding was that TCR beta sequences accurately predicted the HLA-A and HLA-B alleles for most subjects in the first cohort. Assigning TCR associations to individual alleles was difficult when HLA alleles, especially DR and DQ, strongly co-occurred. A later analysis found that HLA-associated TCR beta chains were more clonally expanded and had lower generation probabilities than equally common non-associated chains. Some IMGT-functional V segments, including TRBV6-2 and TRBV6-3, could not be told apart with the 87-base-pair reads, so those segments were excluded.

The library was generated by the immunoSEQ multiplex PCR assay. A mixture of 60 forward primers for TCR Vbeta segments and 13 reverse primers for TCR Jbeta segments was used in the multiplex PCR. Amplification of the CDR3 region of rearranged TCR beta genes was performed with a multiplex PCR assay on genomic DNA. The Illumina HiSeq System was used to sequence the amplified TCR beta libraries as 87-base-pair reads. The original pipeline was this. A later analysis tallied 80 million to 95 million unique TCR beta chains across the 666 repertoires, and some 12 million of those chains were shared by two or more donors. To remove PCR and sequencing errors, raw reads were error-corrected and collapsed into unique sequences using a nearest-neighbor algorithm that merged closely related sequences. Alignment of CDR3 sequences to IMGT reference sequences was used to assign V, D and J gene segments. For a sequence to be retained, a match of at least six nucleotides to both a V gene segment and a J gene segment was required. Rearrangements were called productive when the CDR3 lacked stop codons and stayed in frame with V and J; all others were non-productive. Following IMGT convention, CDR3 was defined as the stretch from the second conserved V-encoded cysteine up to the conserved J-encoded phenylalanine. The earlier analysis of 500 to 750 of the donors excluded any sequence lacking an unambiguous match to a single V gene segment. An earlier analysis of 587 of the donors called V segments functional above 56.7% productive rearrangements and segregating when the between-donor standard deviation exceeded 5%. To diagnose cytomegalovirus status from the catalog of TCR beta chain sequences, a statistical classification framework was built. A later analysis assigned V and J genes by comparing TCR nucleotide sequences with IMGT/GENE-DB human TR gene sequences. A later analysis assigned CDR3 sequences and most-parsimonious VDJ recombination scenarios with the TCRdist pipeline. A later analysis defined each TCR beta chain by its CDR3 amino acid sequence plus V-gene family, and excluded reads lacking a unique V-gene family. A later analysis removed over 500 highly shared, low-generation-probability nucleotide sequences to deal with suspected cross-contamination and a sequencing artifact. A later analysis calculated a clonal expansion index for each public chain from normalized within-repertoire ranks of inferred template counts. Generation probabilities in a later analysis came from a VDJ recombination model fitted to out-of-frame rearrangements, and those results were checked against IGoR. A later analysis scored TCR-TCR, TCR-HLA and TCR-CMV co-occurrence with hypergeometric tests, applying a repertoire-size bias correction to TCR pairs. A later analysis estimated false discovery rates by permuting HLA or CMV assignments 20 times. In a later analysis, co-occurring TCRs were grouped with DBSCAN, and TCRdist sequence similarity was added when clustering was performed within HLA-allele-positive subsets. For co-occurrence clustering, repertoires with fewer than 30,000 or more than 120,000 public chains were excluded, along with roughly 5 repertoires with anomalous nucleotide sharing. The clones in this table, taken by TCRdb from immuneACCESS, are in-frame only. Not every clone is retained; where verified, under half of the shortfall comes from an unresolved V gene, and the cause of the rest is unknown. The V and J calls and the clone size are those of that table, but D and trimming were determined from the DNA. The table for this sample lists over 65,000 clones; roughly four fifths of them were counted only once. More than 7% of the sample is taken by the ten largest.

The cohort consisted of hundreds of healthy bone marrow donors. At the time of sampling, all cohort members were nominally healthy, though unrecorded immune exposures were likely present. The donor tested CMV seropositive and was one of the 289 seropositive cohort members. A peripheral blood sample was collected from each donor, and TCR beta sequencing was performed on peripheral blood mononuclear cells. Genomic DNA was extracted from the blood cell samples with the Qiagen DNeasy Blood Extraction Kit. For this clone: Which antigen it targets is not known. No clone much larger than this one lies a single base away; base qualities are absent.

Between the V and J ends, shortened by 4 bases and 7 bases respectively, the junction contains 17 bases. The CDR3, from cysteine to phenylalanine, totals 15 residues. The kept DNA is CDR3 alone, 45 bases in frame from the first base. The germline V gene specifies SGHRS as CDR1 and YFSETQ as CDR2. The sequence is built from TRBV5-1 and TRBJ2-2; a weak D assignment points to TRBD2 (6 bases agree). The TCR sequence derives from a woman in her twenties or thirties in good health and CMV-seropositive. Sequencing used PBMCs. The CDR3 sequence is CASSRGTVVGGELFF. The DNA sequence reads TGCGCCAGCAGCCGGGGGACCGTCGTGGGCGGGGAGCTGTTTTTT.